This is a list of T cell receptor beta chains from one sample in a study of read filtering for tumor transcriptome and immune sequencing. Using its own MiXCR run on the reads, TCRdb lists one record per CDR3 protein. The profile shows tens of thousands of distinct CDR3 sequences, more than 20% of them singletons. The sample taken for sequencing was a population of CD138-negative cells sorted from bone marrow. The receptors were gathered from a donor at least 40 years old with multiple myeloma. The CDR3 runs from the conserved cysteine through the conserved F or W. Fields, in order: D gene, J gene, clone size, V gene, CDR3 protein, CDR3 DNA. D genes are given only for firm matches. Only some rows state a clone size, as once, few, many or a class for expanded clones.

D gene: TRBD2; J gene: TRBJ2-5; clone size: many; V gene: TRBV6-2/TRBV6-3; CDR3 protein: CASSPAGGVETQYF; CDR3 DNA: TGTGCCAGCAGCCCAGCGGGAGGGGTAGAGACCCAGTACTTC
D gene: .; J gene: TRBJ2-5; clone size: many; V gene: TRBV20-1; CDR3 protein: CSARLPAQETQYF; CDR3 DNA: TGCAGTGCTAGACTCCCCGCCCAAGAGACCCAGTACTTC
D gene: TRBD1; J gene: TRBJ1-4; clone size: many; V gene: TRBV9; CDR3 protein: CASSASGGIVEKLFF; CDR3 DNA: TGTGCCAGCAGCGCCTCAGGGGGGATCGTCGAAAAACTGTTTTTT
D gene: TRBD2; J gene: TRBJ2-1; clone size: .; V gene: TRBV24-1; CDR3 protein: CATSDYGSGSFNEQFF; CDR3 DNA: TGTGCCACCAGTGATTATGGTAGCGGGAGCTTCAATGAGCAGTTCTTC
D gene: .; J gene: TRBJ2-1; clone size: once; V gene: TRBV5-1; CDR3 protein: CASNHGRNSDQFF; CDR3 DNA: TGCGCCAGCAATCATGGGCGCAACAGTGATCAGTTCTTC
D gene: TRBD1; J gene: TRBJ1-5; clone size: many; V gene: TRBV28; CDR3 protein: CASLDRGRQPQHF; CDR3 DNA: TGTGCCAGCCTTGACAGGGGGCGTCAGCCCCAGCATTTT
D gene: .; J gene: TRBJ2-7; clone size: many; V gene: TRBV30; CDR3 protein: CAWSREFLPEQYF; CDR3 DNA: TGTGCCTGGAGCCGAGAGTTTCTCCCCGAGCAGTACTTC
D gene: .; J gene: TRBJ2-2; clone size: many; V gene: TRBV3-1; CDR3 protein: CASSLSSLGTGELFF; CDR3 DNA: TGTGCCAGCAGCCTCTCTAGTCTTGGGACCGGGGAGCTGTTTTTT
D gene: .; J gene: TRBJ2-2; clone size: few; V gene: TRBV30; CDR3 protein: CAWMVAVTGELFF; CDR3 DNA: TGTGCCTGGATGGTAGCCGTGACCGGGGAGCTGTTTTTT
D gene: TRBD2; J gene: TRBJ2-1; clone size: many; V gene: TRBV7-9; CDR3 protein: CASSFGSGSLNEQFF; CDR3 DNA: TGTGCCAGCAGCTTCGGTAGCGGGAGTCTCAATGAGCAGTTCTTC
D gene: .; J gene: TRBJ2-1; clone size: many; V gene: TRBV11-2; CDR3 protein: CASSLGALLEPNEQFF; CDR3 DNA: TGTGCCAGCAGCTTAGGGGCTCTACTAGAACCCAATGAGCAGTTCTTC
D gene: TRBD1; J gene: TRBJ2-1; clone size: many; V gene: TRBV6-6; CDR3 protein: CASSYSIGLGQGANEQFF; CDR3 DNA: TGTGCCAGCAGTTACTCGATCGGTTTGGGACAGGGGGCTAATGAGCAGTTCTTC
D gene: .; J gene: TRBJ1-4; clone size: many; V gene: TRBV28; CDR3 protein: CASGNLATNEKLFF; CDR3 DNA: TGTGCCAGCGGGAACTTAGCAACTAATGAAAAACTGTTTTTT
D gene: TRBD2; J gene: TRBJ2-1; clone size: many; V gene: TRBV5-4; CDR3 protein: CASSYWRDREGGEQFF; CDR3 DNA: TGTGCCAGCAGCTATTGGCGAGATCGGGAGGGGGGTGAGCAGTTCTTC
D gene: TRBD1; J gene: TRBJ2-7; clone size: many; V gene: TRBV28; CDR3 protein: CASSFFRTGSYSYEQYF; CDR3 DNA: TGTGCCAGCAGTTTTTTTAGGACAGGGTCTTACTCCTACGAGCAGTACTTC
D gene: .; J gene: TRBJ1-1; clone size: many; V gene: TRBV5-1; CDR3 protein: CASSLGAVMNTEAFF; CDR3 DNA: TGCGCCAGCAGCTTGGGTGCAGTCATGAACACTGAAGCTTTCTTT
D gene: TRBD1; J gene: TRBJ2-2; clone size: .; V gene: TRBV19; CDR3 protein: CASSSGTVPTGELFF; CDR3 DNA: TGTGCCAGTAGTTCCGGGACAGTTCCTACCGGGGAGCTGTTTTTT
D gene: .; J gene: TRBJ2-7; clone size: many; V gene: TRBV29-1; CDR3 protein: CSVAHPTSSYEQYF; CDR3 DNA: TGCAGCGTCGCGCATCCGACTAGTTCCTACGAGCAGTACTTC
D gene: .; J gene: TRBJ2-1; clone size: many; V gene: TRBV6-2/TRBV6-3; CDR3 protein: CASSTSGMGTEQFF; CDR3 DNA: TGTGCCAGCAGTACCAGCGGCATGGGTACTGAGCAGTTCTTC
D gene: .; J gene: TRBJ2-3; clone size: .; V gene: TRBV4-2; CDR3 protein: CASSQGRRASTDTQYF; CDR3 DNA: TGTGCCAGCAGCCAAGGTCGGCGGGCTAGTACAGATACGCAGTATTTT
D gene: .; J gene: TRBJ2-3; clone size: many; V gene: TRBV29-1; CDR3 protein: CSVEGVGTDTQYF; CDR3 DNA: TGCAGCGTTGAGGGCGTTGGCACAGATACGCAGTATTTT
D gene: .; J gene: TRBJ1-1; clone size: .; V gene: TRBV7-8; CDR3 protein: CASSRGYLWTGAFF; CDR3 DNA: TGTGCCAGCAGCCGTGGATACCTTTGGACTGGAGCTTTCTTT
D gene: .; J gene: TRBJ2-1; clone size: .; V gene: TRBV28; CDR3 protein: CASSVRGHNEQFF; CDR3 DNA: TGTGCCAGCAGTGTCAGGGGACACAATGAGCAGTTCTTC
D gene: .; J gene: TRBJ2-7; clone size: many; V gene: TRBV28; CDR3 protein: CASSFRQGYSGGTSSAYEQYF; CDR3 DNA: TGTGCCAGCAGTTTCCGACAGGGATATAGCGGAGGCACCTCGAGCGCCTACGAGCAGTACTTC
D gene: TRBD2; J gene: TRBJ2-1; clone size: medium-sized; V gene: TRBV9; CDR3 protein: CASSTRTSKVNNEQFF; CDR3 DNA: TGTGCCAGCAGCACGAGGACTAGCAAAGTTAACAATGAGCAGTTCTTC
D gene: .; J gene: TRBJ2-7; clone size: few; V gene: TRBV28; CDR3 protein: CASIEDLRAGEQYF; CDR3 DNA: TGTGCCAGCATCGAGGATTTAAGAGCCGGAGAGCAGTACTTC
D gene: .; J gene: TRBJ1-1; clone size: many; V gene: TRBV30; CDR3 protein: CAWVPALKGAFF; CDR3 DNA: TGTGCCTGGGTCCCCGCCCTAAAAGGGGCTTTCTTT
D gene: .; J gene: TRBJ2-1; clone size: many; V gene: TRBV18; CDR3 protein: CASSPGRTGEQFF; CDR3 DNA: TGTGCCAGCTCACCGGGTCGGACGGGAGAGCAGTTCTTC
D gene: .; J gene: TRBJ2-2; clone size: few; V gene: TRBV5-1; CDR3 protein: CASSLNLGVGELFF; CDR3 DNA: TGCGCCAGCAGCTTAAATTTGGGAGTCGGGGAGCTGTTTTTT
D gene: TRBD2; J gene: TRBJ2-5; clone size: many; V gene: TRBV19; CDR3 protein: CASSILAGAAVLKETQYF; CDR3 DNA: TGTGCCAGTAGTATATTGGCGGGAGCGGCGGTATTGAAAGAGACCCAGTACTTC
D gene: TRBD2; J gene: TRBJ2-3; clone size: many; V gene: TRBV6-6; CDR3 protein: CASSGLAGGGDTQYF; CDR3 DNA: TGTGCCAGCTCGGGGCTAGCGGGAGGGGGAGATACGCAGTATTTT
D gene: .; J gene: TRBJ2-1; clone size: few; V gene: TRBV10-2; CDR3 protein: CAIGGQINEQFF; CDR3 DNA: TGTGCCATCGGTGGACAGATCAATGAGCAGTTCTTC
D gene: .; J gene: TRBJ2-1; clone size: .; V gene: TRBV29-1; CDR3 protein: CSVNPYNEQFF; CDR3 DNA: TGCAGCGTAAACCCCTACAATGAGCAGTTCTTC
D gene: .; J gene: TRBJ2-7; clone size: medium-sized; V gene: TRBV4-1; CDR3 protein: CASSQGTARTYEQYF; CDR3 DNA: TGCGCCAGCAGCCAAGGGACGGCCAGAACCTACGAGCAGTACTTC
D gene: .; J gene: TRBJ1-1; clone size: many; V gene: TRBV28; CDR3 protein: CASSRRLHWTSAFF; CDR3 DNA: TGTGCCAGCAGTCGACGTCTTCATTGGACGTCAGCTTTCTTT
D gene: .; J gene: TRBJ2-1; clone size: many; V gene: TRBV6-1; CDR3 protein: CASSQGGQTLSSYNEQFF; CDR3 DNA: TGTGCCAGCAGTCAGGGTGGGCAGACCCTAAGCTCCTACAATGAGCAGTTCTTC
D gene: TRBD1; J gene: TRBJ2-3; clone size: many; V gene: TRBV20-1; CDR3 protein: CSARDGGQDPTDTQYF; CDR3 DNA: TGCAGTGCTAGAGATGGAGGACAGGATCCCACAGATACGCAGTATTTT
D gene: TRBD1; J gene: TRBJ1-2; clone size: many; V gene: TRBV29-1; CDR3 protein: CSVDPGQGNYGYTF; CDR3 DNA: TGCAGCGTAGACCCCGGACAGGGCAACTATGGCTACACCTTC
D gene: TRBD1; J gene: TRBJ2-1; clone size: many; V gene: TRBV30; CDR3 protein: CAWAGTGVNEQFF; CDR3 DNA: TGTGCCTGGGCCGGGACAGGGGTTAATGAGCAGTTCTTC
D gene: TRBD2; J gene: TRBJ2-3; clone size: many; V gene: TRBV6-1; CDR3 protein: CASSEQRWKGLAGARDTQYF; CDR3 DNA: TGTGCCAGCAGTGAACAAAGGTGGAAGGGACTAGCGGGAGCCAGGGATACGCAGTATTTT
D gene: TRBD2; J gene: TRBJ2-1; clone size: many; V gene: TRBV2; CDR3 protein: CASSERETSLHEQFF; CDR3 DNA: TGTGCCAGCAGTGAAAGGGAGACTAGCTTGCATGAGCAGTTCTTC
D gene: .; J gene: TRBJ1-6; clone size: many; V gene: TRBV20-1; CDR3 protein: CSASLGAQPLSPLHF; CDR3 DNA: TGCAGTGCTAGTTTGGGAGCCCAACCCCTTTCACCCCTCCACTTT
D gene: .; J gene: TRBJ2-7; clone size: many; V gene: TRBV28; CDR3 protein: CASRSGPGHPSYEQYF; CDR3 DNA: TGTGCCAGCAGGTCCGGCCCGGGACACCCCTCCTACGAGCAGTACTTC
D gene: TRBD1; J gene: TRBJ1-6; clone size: medium-sized; V gene: TRBV29-1; CDR3 protein: CSVGQGGNSPLHF; CDR3 DNA: TGCAGCGTAGGACAGGGCGGGAATTCACCCCTCCACTTT
D gene: TRBD2; J gene: TRBJ2-5; clone size: .; V gene: TRBV11-2; CDR3 protein: CASSLLRTGVQREAETQYF; CDR3 DNA: TGTGCCAGCAGCTTGCTTAGGACCGGGGTCCAGCGGGAGGCCGAGACCCAGTACTTC